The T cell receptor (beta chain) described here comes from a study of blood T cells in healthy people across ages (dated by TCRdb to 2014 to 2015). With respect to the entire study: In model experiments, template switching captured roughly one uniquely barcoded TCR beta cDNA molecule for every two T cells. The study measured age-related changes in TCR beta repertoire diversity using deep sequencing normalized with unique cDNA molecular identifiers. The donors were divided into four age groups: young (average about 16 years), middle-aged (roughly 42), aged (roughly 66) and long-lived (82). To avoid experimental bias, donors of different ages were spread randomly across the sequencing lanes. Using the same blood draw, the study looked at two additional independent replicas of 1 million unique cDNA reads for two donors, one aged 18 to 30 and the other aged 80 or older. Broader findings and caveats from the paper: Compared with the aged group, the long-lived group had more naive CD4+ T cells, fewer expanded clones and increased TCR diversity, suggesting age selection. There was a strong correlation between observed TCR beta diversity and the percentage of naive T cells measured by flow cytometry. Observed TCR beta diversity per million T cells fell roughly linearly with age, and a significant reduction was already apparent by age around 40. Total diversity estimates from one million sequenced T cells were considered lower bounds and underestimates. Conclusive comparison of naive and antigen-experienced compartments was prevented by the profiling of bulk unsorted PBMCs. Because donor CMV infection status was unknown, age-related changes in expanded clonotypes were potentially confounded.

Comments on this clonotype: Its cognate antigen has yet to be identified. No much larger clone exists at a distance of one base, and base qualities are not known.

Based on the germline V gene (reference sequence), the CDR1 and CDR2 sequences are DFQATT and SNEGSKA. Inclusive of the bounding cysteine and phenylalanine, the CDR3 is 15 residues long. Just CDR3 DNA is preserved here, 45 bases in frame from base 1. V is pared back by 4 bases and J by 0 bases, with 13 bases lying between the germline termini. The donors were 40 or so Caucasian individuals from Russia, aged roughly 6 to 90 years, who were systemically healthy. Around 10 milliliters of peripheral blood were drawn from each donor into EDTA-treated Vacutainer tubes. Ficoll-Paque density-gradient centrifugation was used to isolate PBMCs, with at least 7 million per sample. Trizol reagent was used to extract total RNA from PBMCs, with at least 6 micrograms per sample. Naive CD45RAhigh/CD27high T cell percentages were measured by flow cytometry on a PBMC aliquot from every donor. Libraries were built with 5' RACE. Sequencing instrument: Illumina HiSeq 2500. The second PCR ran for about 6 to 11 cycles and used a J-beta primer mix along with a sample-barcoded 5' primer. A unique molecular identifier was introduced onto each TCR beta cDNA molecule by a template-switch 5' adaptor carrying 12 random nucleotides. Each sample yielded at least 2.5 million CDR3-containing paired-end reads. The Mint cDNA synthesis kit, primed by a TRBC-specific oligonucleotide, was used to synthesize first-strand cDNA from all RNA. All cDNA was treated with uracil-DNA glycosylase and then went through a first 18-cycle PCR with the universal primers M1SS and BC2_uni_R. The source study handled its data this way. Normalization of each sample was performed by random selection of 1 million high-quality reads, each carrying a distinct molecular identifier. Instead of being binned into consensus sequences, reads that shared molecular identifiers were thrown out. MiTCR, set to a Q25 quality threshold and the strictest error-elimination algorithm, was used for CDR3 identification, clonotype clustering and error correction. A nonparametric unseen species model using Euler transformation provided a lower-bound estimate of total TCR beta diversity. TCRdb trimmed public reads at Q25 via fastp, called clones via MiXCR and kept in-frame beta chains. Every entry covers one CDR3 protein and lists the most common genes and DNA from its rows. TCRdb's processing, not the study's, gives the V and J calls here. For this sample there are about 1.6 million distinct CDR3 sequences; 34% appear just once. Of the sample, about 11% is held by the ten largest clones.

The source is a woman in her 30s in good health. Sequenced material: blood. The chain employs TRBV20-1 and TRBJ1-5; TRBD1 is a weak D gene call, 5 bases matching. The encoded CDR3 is CSATRDGYSNQPQHF. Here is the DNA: TGCAGTGCTACCAGGGACGGTTATAGCAATCAGCCCCAGCATTTT.